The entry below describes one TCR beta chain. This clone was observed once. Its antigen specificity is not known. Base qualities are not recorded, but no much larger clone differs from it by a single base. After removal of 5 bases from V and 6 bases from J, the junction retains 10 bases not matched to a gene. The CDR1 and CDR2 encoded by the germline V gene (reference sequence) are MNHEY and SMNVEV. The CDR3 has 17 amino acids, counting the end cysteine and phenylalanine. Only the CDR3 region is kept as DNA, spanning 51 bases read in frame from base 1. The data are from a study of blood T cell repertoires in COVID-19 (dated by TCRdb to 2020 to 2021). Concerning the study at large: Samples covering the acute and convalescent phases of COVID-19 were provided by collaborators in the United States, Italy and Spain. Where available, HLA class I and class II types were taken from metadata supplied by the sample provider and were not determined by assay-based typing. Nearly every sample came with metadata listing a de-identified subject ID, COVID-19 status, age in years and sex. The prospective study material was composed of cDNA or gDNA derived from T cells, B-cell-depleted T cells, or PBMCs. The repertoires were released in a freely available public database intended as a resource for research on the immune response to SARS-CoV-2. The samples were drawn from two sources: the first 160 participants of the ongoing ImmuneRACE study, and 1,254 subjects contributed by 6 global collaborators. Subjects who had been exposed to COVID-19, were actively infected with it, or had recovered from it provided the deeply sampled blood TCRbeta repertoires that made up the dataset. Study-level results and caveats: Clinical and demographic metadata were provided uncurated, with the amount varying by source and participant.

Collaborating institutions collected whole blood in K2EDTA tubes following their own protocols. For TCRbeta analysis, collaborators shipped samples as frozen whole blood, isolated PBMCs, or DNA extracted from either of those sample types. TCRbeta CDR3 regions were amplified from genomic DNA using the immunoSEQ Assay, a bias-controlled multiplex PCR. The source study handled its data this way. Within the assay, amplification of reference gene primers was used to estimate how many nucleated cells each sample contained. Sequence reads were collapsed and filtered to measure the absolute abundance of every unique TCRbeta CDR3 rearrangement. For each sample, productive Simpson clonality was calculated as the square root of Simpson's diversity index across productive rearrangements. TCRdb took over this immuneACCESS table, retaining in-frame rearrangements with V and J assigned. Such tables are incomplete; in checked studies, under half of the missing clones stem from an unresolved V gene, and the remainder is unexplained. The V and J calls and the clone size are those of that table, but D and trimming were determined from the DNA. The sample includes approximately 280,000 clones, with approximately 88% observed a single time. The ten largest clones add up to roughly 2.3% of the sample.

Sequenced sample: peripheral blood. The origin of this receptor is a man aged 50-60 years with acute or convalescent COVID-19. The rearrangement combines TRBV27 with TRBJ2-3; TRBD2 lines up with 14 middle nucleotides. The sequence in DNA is TGTGCCAGCAGTATGCCGGGACTAGCGGGGGCCCCGGATACGCAGTATTTT. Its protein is CASSMPGLAGAPDTQYF.